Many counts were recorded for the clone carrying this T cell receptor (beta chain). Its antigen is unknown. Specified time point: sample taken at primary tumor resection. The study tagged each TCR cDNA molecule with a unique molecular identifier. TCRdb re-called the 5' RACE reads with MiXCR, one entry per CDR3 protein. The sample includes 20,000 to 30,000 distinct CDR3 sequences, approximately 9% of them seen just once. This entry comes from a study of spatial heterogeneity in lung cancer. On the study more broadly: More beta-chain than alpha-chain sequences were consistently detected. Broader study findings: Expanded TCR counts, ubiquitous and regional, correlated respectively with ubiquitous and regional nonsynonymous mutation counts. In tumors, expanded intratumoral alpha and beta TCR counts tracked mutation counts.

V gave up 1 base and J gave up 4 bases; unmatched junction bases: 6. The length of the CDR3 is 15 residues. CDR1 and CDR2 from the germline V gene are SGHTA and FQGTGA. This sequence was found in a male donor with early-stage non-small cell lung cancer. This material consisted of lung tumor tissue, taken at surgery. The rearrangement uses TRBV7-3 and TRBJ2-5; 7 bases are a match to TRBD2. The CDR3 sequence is CASSLKAGRGETQYF. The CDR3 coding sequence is TGTGCCAGCAGCTTAAAAGCGGGGAGGGGAGAGACCCAGTACTTC.